The 5 T cell receptor beta chains below all came from one sample that was sequenced in a study of Graves' ophthalmopathy and Graves' hyperthyroidism. Transcripts of RNA were the source for amplifying TCR beta CDR3 regions. A first-round RT-PCR used HTBI primers, followed by a second-round multiplex PCR. TCRdb itself ran the multiplex PCR reads through MiXCR, one entry per CDR3 protein. The sample lists approximately 700,000 distinct CDR3 sequences, about 40% occurring once. Material for sequencing was peripheral blood. These receptors all come from an adult man with Graves' ophthalmopathy.

The table lists this clonotype with many counts. The CDR3, as DNA: TGTGCCAGCAGCCAAGCCCAACAGGGTACCAACGTCCTGACTTTC. Translating gives CASSQAQQGTNVLTF. This chain joins TRBV9 and TRBJ2-6; tentatively, D is TRBD1 (6 bases). V lost 4 bases and J lost 8, with 16 bases in between. Per the germline V gene, CDR1 is SGDLS and CDR2 is YYNGEE. This CDR3 has 15 residues.

The chain combines TRBV5-1 with TRBJ2-7; D not certain. This CDR3 contains 15 residues. Per the germline V gene, CDR1 is SGHRS and CDR2 is YFSETQ. The germline V and J ends were trimmed by 0 bases and 5 bases, with 15 bases remaining between them. Here the CDR3 reads CASSLDRTPGDEQYF. Here the CDR3 DNA reads TGCGCCAGCAGCTTGGACCGAACTCCCGGCGACGAGCAGTACTTC.

This sequence joins TRBV25-1 and TRBJ1-3; D is uncertain. The CDR3 has 13 amino acids. Germline CDR1 and CDR2: MGHDK and SYGVNS. Trimming removed 9 bases from V and 3 bases from J, with 12 bases in between. CDR3 sequence (DNA): TGTGCCAGGGTAGGGAGTTATGGAAACACCATATATTTT. It translates to CARVGSYGNTIYF.

Points on this clonotype: A much larger clone is a single base away; this may be a read error. Here the CDR3 omits its conserved ending phenylalanine or tryptophan, so a read error is the likely source. The chain links TRBV2 to TRBJ1-5; TRBD1 might be the D (5 bases). V was shortened by 3 bases and J by 1 base, with 16 bases between the two germline ends. CDR1 is SNHLY and CDR2 is FYNNEI in the germline V gene. The CDR3 loop spans 17 amino acids. The CDR3 sequence: CASSDPRTPWSNQPQHL. CDR3 DNA: TGTGCCAGCAGTGACCCCCGGACACCCTGGAGCAATCAGCCCCAGCATCTT.

To note about this clonotype: One end of the junction varies from germline; a read error may be responsible. This chain links TRBV18 with TRBJ1-2, with D possibly TRBD1 on 6 matching bases. Germline V gene sequence: CDR1 KGHSH, CDR2 LQKENI. The CDR3 is 13 residues long. DNA for the CDR3: TGTGTCAGCTCACCAGGGGAAGACTATGGCTACACCTTC. It translates to CVSSPGEDYGYTF.